Listed here are 28 T cell receptor beta chains from one sample, sequenced in a study of post-analysis software for immune sequencing data. Each TCR beta cDNA library carried unique molecular identifiers. Via MiXCR, TCRdb re-called the PCR reads, giving one row per CDR3 protein. The sample yields approximately 400,000 distinct CDR3 sequences, around a third seen once. Study observations and caveats: Controls had lower frequencies than patients of a few TRBV segments, which included TRBV5-6, TRBV5-1 and TRBV20-1.

No antigens are known for them. The specimen was blood. The receptors derive from a girl aged 5 to 17 with multiple sclerosis.

This clonotype was counted a few times. The CDR3 coding sequence is TGCAGCGTTGAAGTAGGGGCCTACGAGCAGTACTTC. Its translation is CSVEVGAYEQYF. The gene calls are TRBV29-1 and TRBJ2-7, with TRBD1 as a possible D gene (5 bases). This CDR3 spans 12 amino acids. The V end lost 1 base, the J end lost 2 bases, and 6 bases lay between the germline ends. Germline V CDR1 and CDR2: SQVTM, ANQGSEA.

CDR3 nucleotides: TGTGCCAGTAGTATTTATGTGAACACTGAAGCTTTCTTT. Translated, it gives CASSIYVNTEAFF. This chain links TRBV19 with TRBJ1-1; D call uncertain. Deletions cut 3 bases from V and 0 bases from J, with 5 bases between. CDR1 and CDR2 (germline): LNHDA, SQIVND (reference sequence). The CDR3 covers 13 residues.

V gene TRBV12-3 or TRBV12-4 combines with J gene TRBJ1-1, with TRBD1 matching over 9 bases. V shed 6 bases and J 5 bases; nucleotides not matched to a gene: 4. CDR3 length: 13 residues. For the CDR3, the DNA is TGTGCCAGCAGGGGACAGGGTTGGACTGAAGCTTTCTTT. The encoded protein is CASRGQGWTEAFF.

The chain combines TRBV27 with TRBJ2-1; 9 bases agree with TRBD1. Unmatched junction bases numbered 6, after V lost 6 bases and J lost 9 bases. The germline V gene has CDR1 MNHEY and CDR2 SMNVEV (reference sequence). CDR3 length equals 13 residues. The CDR3 coding sequence is TGTGCCAGCAGCCTCCGGGACAGGGCTGAGCAGTTCTTC. As protein: CASSLRDRAEQFF.

CDR3 region: CASSRAYPGANVLTF. The DNA of the CDR3 is TGTGCCAGCAGTCGTGCTTATCCTGGGGCCAACGTCCTGACTTTC. The chain is built from TRBV27 and TRBJ2-6, with no clear D. The V end lost 5 bases, the J end lost 2 bases, and 10 bases lay between the germline ends. Germline V gene lookup returns CDR1 MNHEY and CDR2 SMNVEV (reference sequence). This CDR3 is built from 15 residues.

The genes are TRBV5-4 and TRBJ2-1, with D perhaps matching TRBD1 (5 bases). Per germline, CDR1 SGHNT and CDR2 YYREEE (reference sequence). V lost 4 bases and J lost 9, with 17 bases in between. The CDR3 runs 14 residues. As DNA, the CDR3 is TGTGCCAGCAGCCAGGTAGGGGTGGGGCGTGAGCAGTTCTTC. It codes for CASSQVGVGREQFF.

This clonotype was picked up one time. The chain links TRBV6-5 to TRBJ2-2; D unresolved. CDR1 is MNHEY, CDR2 SVGAGI, per germline. The CDR3 is 15 amino acids. Trimming removed 0 bases at V and 6 bases at J, with 11 bases between. The CDR3 is CASSYSLGNAGELFF. The DNA of the CDR3 is TGTGCCAGCAGTTACTCTTTAGGGAATGCCGGGGAGCTGTTTTTT.

This chain links TRBV28 with TRBJ2-3; 8 positions match TRBD2. The CDR3 has 16 residues. V shed 5 bases and J 3 bases; nucleotides not matched to a gene: 10. Per the germline V gene, CDR1 is MDHEN and CDR2 is SYDVKM. Here the CDR3 DNA reads TGTGCCAGCAGTACCGCGGCGGGAGGACGAACAGATACGCAGTATTTT. The encoded protein is CASSTAAGGRTDTQYF.

In the case of this clonotype: A read error may explain this, as a much larger clone is one base away. This chain joins TRBV7-2 and TRBJ2-5; no definite D call. The ends were cut back, 2 bases at V and 5 bases at J, with 6 bases in the middle. Per the germline V gene, CDR1 is SGHTA and CDR2 is FQGNSA. The CDR3 consists of 12 residues. CDR3 in amino acids: CASSLSWETQYF. CDR3 nucleotides: TGTGCCAGCAGCTTAAGCTGGGAGACCCAGTACTTC.

Only one count was recorded for this clonotype. The genes are TRBV4-3 and TRBJ2-5; TRBD1 agrees at 9 bases. Judging by the DNA end, TRBJ2-7 fits better; the J call may be wrong. The CDR3 contains 17 residues. Germline V CDR1 and CDR2: LGHNA, YSLEER. CDR3 loop: CASSQVPPGQGAYEQYF. As DNA, the CDR3 is TGCGCCAGCAGCCAAGTTCCCCCGGGACAGGGCGCATACGAGCAGTACTTC.

The genes are TRBV5-1 and TRBJ2-7; TRBD2 matches at 7 bases. This CDR3 is 15 amino acids long. Germline V lookup: CDR1 SGHRS, CDR2 YFSETQ. The ends lost 4 bases at V and 10 bases at J; junction bases unmatched: 17. CDR3 protein: CASSPGGTPSEDQYF. CDR3 nucleotides: TGCGCCAGCAGCCCGGGAGGTACTCCCAGTGAGGACCAGTACTTC.

The chain couples TRBV27 to TRBJ1-5; tentative D call: TRBD1 (6 bases). Germline CDR1 reads MNHEY; CDR2 reads SMNVEV (reference sequence). The CDR3 runs 14 residues. Trimming shortened V by 6 bases and J by 4 bases, and 13 bases separated the two germline ends. The CDR3 DNA is TGTGCCAGCAGACCAGGACAGCTAAATCAGCCCCAGCATTTT. Its protein product is CASRPGQLNQPQHF.

The chain employs TRBV12-3 or TRBV12-4 and TRBJ1-2, with TRBD1 matching over 9 bases. CDR3 length equals 13 residues. Germline trimming cut 4 bases from V and 5 bases from J; bases unmatched to any gene: 2. The CDR3 loop is CASSWDREYGYTF. The CDR3 DNA is TGTGCCAGCAGTTGGGACAGGGAGTATGGCTACACCTTC.

This clonotype was seen a handful of times. The V call is TRBV5-1, the J call TRBJ2-5; possibly TRBD2 for D (5 bases). The CDR3 is 15 amino acids. V lost 7 bases to trimming and J lost 5 bases, with 21 bases between them. Germline CDR1 SGHRS, CDR2 YFSETQ. This chain's CDR3 is CASSLTAPRRETQYF. The CDR3 DNA sequence: TGCGCCAGCTCCCTAACCGCTCCTCGGAGGGAGACCCAGTACTTC.

The rearrangement uses TRBV6-1 and TRBJ1-5; D may be TRBD1 (6 bases). V gave up 8 bases and J gave up 4 bases, with 15 bases separating them. There are 14 residues in the CDR3. Germline lookup yields CDR1 MNHNS and CDR2 SASEGT. In DNA, the CDR3 is TGTGCCAGCGCCGCCGGACAGATTAATCAGCCCCAGCATTTT. Protein: CASAAGQINQPQHF.

V is TRBV7-9 and J is TRBJ1-2; possibly TRBD1 for D (6 bases). CDR3 size: 15 residues. Trimming took off 5 bases at V and 0 bases at J, with 13 bases between the two ends. Germline V lookup: CDR1 SEHNR, CDR2 FQNEAQ (reference sequence). CDR3 loop: CASSPTTGPNYGYTF. In DNA form, the CDR3 reads TGTGCCAGCAGCCCAACCACAGGGCCTAACTATGGCTACACCTTC.

The chain joins TRBV5-1 to TRBJ2-5, with a possible D match to TRBD1 (6 bases). The J call may be in error: the DNA end matches TRBJ2-7 better. The CDR3 spans 15 residues. The germline CDR1 and CDR2 sequences are SGHRS and YFSETQ. CDR3 loop: CASSPSQGWDYEQYF. The CDR3 nucleotides read TGCGCCAGCAGCCCATCACAGGGTTGGGACTACGAGCAGTACTTC.

This clonotype was counted a few times. V is TRBV12-3 or TRBV12-4 and J is TRBJ1-2; TRBD1 aligns across 7 bases. The CDR3 contains 13 residues. The V segment lost 3 bases and the J segment 6 bases; nucleotides outside the gene matches: 4. CDR3 protein: CASSLTGFNGYTF. CDR3 coding DNA: TGTGCCAGCAGTTTGACAGGGTTCAATGGCTACACCTTC.

This clonotype has just a few counts. The V and J genes are TRBV5-1 and TRBJ2-7, with 7 bases that match TRBD1. Germline V lookup: CDR1 SGHRS, CDR2 YFSETQ. The CDR3 contains 14 residues. J lost 2 bases, V lost 4 bases, and 6 bases had no gene match. The CDR3 loop reads CASSRDSLAYEQYF. The CDR3 DNA is TGCGCCAGCAGCCGGGACAGCCTGGCCTACGAGCAGTACTTC.

The genes are TRBV7-8 and TRBJ1-4, with D tentatively TRBD1 (6 bases). Per the germline V gene, CDR1 is SGHVS and CDR2 is FQNEAQ. The CDR3 is 14 amino acids. V was trimmed by 6 bases and J by 8 bases, leaving 16 bases between them. As DNA, the CDR3 is TGTGCCAGCAGGTTCTCAGGGGCAGGAGAAAAACTGTTTTTT. Protein: CASRFSGAGEKLFF.

The J gene is TRBJ2-7, the V gene TRBV28; TRBD1 might be the D (6 bases). The CDR3 has 13 residues. In germline, CDR1 is MDHEN, CDR2 SYDVKM. Trimming shortened V by 5 bases and J by 5 bases, and 13 bases separated the two germline ends. Here the CDR3 reads CASSTDRIDEQYF. CDR3 nucleotides: TGTGCCAGCAGTACCGACAGGATCGACGAGCAGTACTTC.

This clonotype was counted between two and nine times. The J gene is TRBJ2-1, the V gene TRBV5-1; tentatively, D is TRBD2 (5 bases). Trimming left V 3 bases short and J 6 bases short, with 22 bases between. The CDR3 length is 17 residues. Per germline, CDR1 SGHRS and CDR2 YFSETQ. CDR3 protein: CASSSNQRTVIRNEQFF. The DNA for the CDR3 is TGCGCCAGCAGCTCTAACCAGCGGACCGTGATTCGCAATGAGCAGTTCTTC.

The chain carries TRBV29-1 and TRBJ1-2; 9 bases are a match to TRBD1. CDR3 length: 17 residues. In germline, CDR1 is SQVTM, CDR2 ANQGSEA. J gave up 1 base and V 4 bases, and 13 bases lay outside the gene matches. CDR3: CSVGRTGESLHNYGYTF. The CDR3 DNA reads TGCAGCGTTGGGCGGACAGGGGAGTCTTTGCATAACTATGGCTACACCTTC.

This clonotype was detected only a few times. The V gene is TRBV29-1, the J gene TRBJ1-4; 8 positions agree with TRBD1. The CDR3 extends over 14 amino acids. Germline V gene sequence: CDR1 SQVTM, CDR2 ANQGSEA. J was trimmed by 10 bases and V by 3 bases; bases with no gene match: 10. The CDR3 sequence is CSVDTGQGEGKLFF. DNA of the CDR3: TGCAGCGTTGATACCGGACAGGGTGAGGGAAAACTGTTTTTT.

This clonotype was observed once. V and J are TRBV20-1 and TRBJ1-2; no clear D. CDR3 length: 12 amino acids. The V end lost 6 bases, the J end lost 8 bases, and 16 bases lay between the germline ends. Germline CDR1 and CDR2: DFQATT and SNEGSKA (reference sequence). The CDR3 nucleotides are TGCAGTGCAGCGCCCGGAGGACGGGGCTACACCTTC. This gives the protein CSAAPGGRGYTF.

This clonotype has more than one count but fewer than ten. The chain carries TRBV7-9 and TRBJ2-1; 8 bases line up with TRBD1. The CDR3 sequence is 14 residues long. Germline CDR1 SEHNR, CDR2 FQNEAQ (reference sequence). After removal of 5 bases from V and 2 bases from J, the junction contained 2 bases not matched to a gene. The CDR3 is CASSRTGPYNEQFF. CDR3 sequence (DNA): TGTGCCAGCAGCCGGACAGGGCCCTACAATGAGCAGTTCTTC.

This clonotype came up a few times. The CDR3 DNA reads TGCAGTGCTAGAGACAGGGGGGATGAGCAGTTCTTC. Protein product: CSARDRGDEQFF. The chain employs TRBV20-1 and TRBJ2-1; tentative D call: TRBD1 (7 bases). Trimming stripped 0 bases from V and 8 bases from J, with 8 bases between. The CDR3 spans 12 residues. CDR1 is DFQATT and CDR2 is SNEGSKA in the germline V gene (reference sequence).

The CDR3 sequence is CASSYSGRANEKLFF. In DNA form, the CDR3 reads TGTGCCAGCAGTTACTCGGGGAGGGCTAATGAAAAACTGTTTTTT. The J gene is TRBJ1-4, the V gene TRBV6-5; D remains ambiguous. The germline gives CDR1 MNHEY, CDR2 SVGAGI. The ends were cut back, 0 bases at V and 3 bases at J, with 8 bases in the middle. The CDR3 extends over 15 amino acids.